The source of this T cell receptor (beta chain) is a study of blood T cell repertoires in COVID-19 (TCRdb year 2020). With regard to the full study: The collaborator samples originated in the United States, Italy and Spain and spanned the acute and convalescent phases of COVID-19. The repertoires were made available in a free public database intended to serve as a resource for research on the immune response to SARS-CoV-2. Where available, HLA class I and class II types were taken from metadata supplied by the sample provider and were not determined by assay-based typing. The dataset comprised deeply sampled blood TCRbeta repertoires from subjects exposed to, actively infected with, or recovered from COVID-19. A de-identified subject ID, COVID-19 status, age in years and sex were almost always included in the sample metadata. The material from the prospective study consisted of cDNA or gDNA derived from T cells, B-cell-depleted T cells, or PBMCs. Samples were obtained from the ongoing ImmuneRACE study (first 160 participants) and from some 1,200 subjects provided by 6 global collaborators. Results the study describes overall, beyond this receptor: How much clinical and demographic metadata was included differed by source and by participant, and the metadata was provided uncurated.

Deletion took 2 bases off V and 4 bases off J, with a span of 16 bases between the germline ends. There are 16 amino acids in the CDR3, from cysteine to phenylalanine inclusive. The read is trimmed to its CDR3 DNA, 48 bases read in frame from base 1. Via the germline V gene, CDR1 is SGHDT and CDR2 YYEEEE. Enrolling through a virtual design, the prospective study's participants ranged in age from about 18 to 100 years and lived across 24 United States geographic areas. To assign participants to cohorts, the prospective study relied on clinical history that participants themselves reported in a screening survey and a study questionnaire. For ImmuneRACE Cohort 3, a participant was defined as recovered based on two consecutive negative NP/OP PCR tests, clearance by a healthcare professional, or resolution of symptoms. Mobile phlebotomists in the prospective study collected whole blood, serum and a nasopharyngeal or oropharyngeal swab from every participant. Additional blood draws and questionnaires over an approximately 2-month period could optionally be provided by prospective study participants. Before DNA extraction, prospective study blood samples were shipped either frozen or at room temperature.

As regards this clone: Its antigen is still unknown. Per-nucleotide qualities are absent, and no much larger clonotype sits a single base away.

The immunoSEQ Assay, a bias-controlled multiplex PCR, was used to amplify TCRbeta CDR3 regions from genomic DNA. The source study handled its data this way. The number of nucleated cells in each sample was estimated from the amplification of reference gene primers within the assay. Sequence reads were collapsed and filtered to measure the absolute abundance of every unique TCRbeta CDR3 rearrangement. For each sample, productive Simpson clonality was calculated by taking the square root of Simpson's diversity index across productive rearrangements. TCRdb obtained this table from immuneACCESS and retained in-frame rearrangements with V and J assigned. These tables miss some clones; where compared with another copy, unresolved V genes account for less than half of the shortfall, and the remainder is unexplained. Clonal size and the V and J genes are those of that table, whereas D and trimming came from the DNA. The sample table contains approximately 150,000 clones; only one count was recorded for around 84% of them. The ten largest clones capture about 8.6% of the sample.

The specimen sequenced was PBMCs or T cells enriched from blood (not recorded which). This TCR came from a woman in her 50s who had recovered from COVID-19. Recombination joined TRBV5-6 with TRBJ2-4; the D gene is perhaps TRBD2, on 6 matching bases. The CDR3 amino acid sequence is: CASSLYWTSGKNIQYF. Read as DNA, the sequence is TGTGCCAGCAGCTTATATTGGACCAGCGGGAAAAACATTCAGTACTTC. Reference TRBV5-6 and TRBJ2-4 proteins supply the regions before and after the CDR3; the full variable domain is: DAGVTQSPTHLIKTRGQQVTLRCSPKSGHDTVSWYQQALGQGPQFIFQYYEEEERQRGNFPDRFSGHQFPNYSSELNVNALLLGDSALYLCASSLYWTSGKNIQYFGAGTRLSVL.